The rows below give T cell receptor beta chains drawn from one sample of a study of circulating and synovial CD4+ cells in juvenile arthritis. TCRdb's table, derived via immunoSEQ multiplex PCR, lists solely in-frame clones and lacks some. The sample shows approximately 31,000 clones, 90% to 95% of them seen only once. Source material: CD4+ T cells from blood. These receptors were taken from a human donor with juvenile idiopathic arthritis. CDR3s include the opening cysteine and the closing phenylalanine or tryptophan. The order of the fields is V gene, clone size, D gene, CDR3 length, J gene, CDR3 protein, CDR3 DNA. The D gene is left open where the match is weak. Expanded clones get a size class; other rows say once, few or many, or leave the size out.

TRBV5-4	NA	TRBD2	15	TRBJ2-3	CASSLRSGRTDTQYF	TGTGCCAGCAGCTTGCGTAGCGGGAGGACAGATACGCAGTATTTT
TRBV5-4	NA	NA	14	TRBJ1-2	CASSWTGTKYGYTF	TGTGCCAGCAGCTGGACCGGGACAAAATATGGCTACACCTTC
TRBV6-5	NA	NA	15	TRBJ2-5	CASRSNRVLWETQYF	TGTGCCAGCAGGTCAAACAGGGTCCTCTGGGAGACCCAGTACTTC
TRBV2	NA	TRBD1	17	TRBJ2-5	CASRNGQGVFVGETQYF	TGTGCCAGCAGAAATGGACAGGGTGTTTTTGTCGGGGAGACCCAGTACTTC
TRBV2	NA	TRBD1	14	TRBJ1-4	CASSFRDRAEKLFF	TGTGCCAGCAGTTTCCGGGACAGAGCTGAAAAACTGTTTTTT
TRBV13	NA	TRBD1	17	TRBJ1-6	CASSSNMHTGANSPLHF	TGTGCCAGCAGTTCAAACATGCATACAGGGGCGAATTCACCCCTCCACTTT
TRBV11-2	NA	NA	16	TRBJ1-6	CASSLEFGVQNSPLHF	TGTGCCAGCAGCTTAGAATTCGGAGTTCAGAATTCACCCCTCCACTTT
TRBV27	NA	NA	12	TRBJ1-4	CASSGVNEKLFF	TGTGCCAGTTCAGGGGTTAATGAAAAACTGTTTTTT
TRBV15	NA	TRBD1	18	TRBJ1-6	CATSRATGNRGYNSPLHF	TGTGCCACCAGCAGAGCAACAGGGAACAGGGGGTATAATTCACCCCTCCACTTT
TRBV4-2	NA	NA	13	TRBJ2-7	CASSQGDNYEQYF	TGTGCCAGCAGCCAAGGAGACAACTACGAGCAGTACTTC
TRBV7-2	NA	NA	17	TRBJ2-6	CASRSGQWGSGANVLTF	TGTGCCAGCAGATCCGGACAGTGGGGATCTGGGGCCAACGTCCTGACTTTC
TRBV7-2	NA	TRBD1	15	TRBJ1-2	CASSPQATGGYGYTF	TGTGCCAGCAGCCCCCAAGCTACAGGGGGCTATGGCTACACCTTC
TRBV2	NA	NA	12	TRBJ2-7	CARSSGDYEQYF	TGTGCCAGGAGTTCGGGGGACTACGAGCAGTACTTC
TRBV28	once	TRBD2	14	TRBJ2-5	CASIHAGVLETQYF	TGTGCCAGCATTCACGCGGGGGTATTAGAGACCCAGTACTTC
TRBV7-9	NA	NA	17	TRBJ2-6	CASSPPGRPSGANVLTF	TGTGCCAGCAGCCCACCAGGGCGCCCCTCTGGGGCCAACGTCCTGACTTTC
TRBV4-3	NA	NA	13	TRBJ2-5	CASSQVLPGTQYF	TGCGCCAGCAGCCAAGTTCTCCCGGGGACCCAGTACTTC
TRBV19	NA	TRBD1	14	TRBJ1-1	CASGTGGRGTEAFF	TGTGCCAGTGGGACAGGAGGCAGGGGGACTGAAGCTTTCTTT
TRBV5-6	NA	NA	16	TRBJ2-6	CASSFSAVSGANVLTF	TGTGCCAGCAGCTTTTCAGCGGTGTCTGGGGCCAACGTCCTGACTTTC
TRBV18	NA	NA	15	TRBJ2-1	CASSPDREVHNEQFF	TGTGCCAGCTCACCCGACAGAGAGGTACACAATGAGCAGTTCTTC
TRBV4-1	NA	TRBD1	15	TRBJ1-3	CASSRLDRAGNTIYF	TGCGCCAGCAGCCGCCTGGACAGGGCTGGAAACACCATATATTTT
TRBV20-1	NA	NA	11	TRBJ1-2	CSAPGGYGYTF	TGCAGTGCTCCGGGTGGCTATGGCTACACCTTC
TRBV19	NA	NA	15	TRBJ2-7	CASSDPGGRGREQYF	TGTGCCAGTAGCGATCCCGGGGGTCGGGGCCGCGAGCAGTACTTC
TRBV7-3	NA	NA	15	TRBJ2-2	CASSVTQSGTGELFF	TGTGCCAGCAGCGTGACCCAGTCGGGCACCGGGGAGCTGTTTTTT
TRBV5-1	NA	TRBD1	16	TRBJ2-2	CASSLAQGALAGELFF	TGCGCCAGCAGCTTGGCACAGGGGGCATTGGCCGGGGAGCTGTTTTTT
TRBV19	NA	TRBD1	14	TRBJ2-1	CASSAPRQGNEQFF	TGTGCCAGTAGCGCCCCACGACAGGGCAATGAGCAGTTCTTC
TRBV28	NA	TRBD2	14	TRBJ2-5	CASGSTSGRKTQYF	TGTGCCAGCGGATCGACTAGCGGGAGGAAGACCCAGTACTTC
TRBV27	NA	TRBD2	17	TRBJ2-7	CASSPRSTSGGTYEQYF	TGTGCCAGCAGTCCACGCTCGACTAGCGGGGGAACCTACGAGCAGTACTTC
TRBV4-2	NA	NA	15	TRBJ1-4	CASSQAGGGKGKLFF	TGTGCCAGCAGCCAGGCCGGCGGGGGGAAGGGGAAACTGTTTTTT
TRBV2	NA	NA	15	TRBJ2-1	CASKGLALAYNEQFF	TGTGCCAGCAAAGGGCTAGCCCTAGCCTACAATGAGCAGTTCTTC
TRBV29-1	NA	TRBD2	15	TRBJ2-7	CSVERREGPRNEQYF	TGCAGCGTTGAAAGGCGGGAGGGTCCTCGGAACGAGCAGTACTTC
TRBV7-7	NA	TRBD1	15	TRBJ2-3	CASSLGQGSRDTQYF	TGTGCCAGCAGCTTGGGACAGGGGTCCAGGGATACGCAGTATTTT
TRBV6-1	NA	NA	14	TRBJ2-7	CASRPNPSSYEQYF	TGTGCCAGTAGACCCAACCCTAGCTCCTACGAGCAGTACTTC
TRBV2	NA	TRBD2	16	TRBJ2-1	CASREGLAVPYNEQFF	TGTGCCAGCAGGGAAGGACTAGCGGTGCCATACAATGAGCAGTTCTTC
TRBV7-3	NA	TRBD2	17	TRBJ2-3	CASSLVASGGARDTQYF	TGTGCCAGCAGCTTAGTTGCTAGCGGGGGGGCCAGGGATACGCAGTATTTT
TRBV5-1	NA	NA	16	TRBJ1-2	CASSLGGHDSNYGYTF	TGCGCCAGCAGCTTGGGAGGGCACGATTCTAACTATGGCTACACCTTC
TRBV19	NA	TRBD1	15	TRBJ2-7	CASSDRDRGRGEQYF	TGTGCCAGTAGTGACCGGGACAGGGGGCGGGGAGAGCAGTACTTC
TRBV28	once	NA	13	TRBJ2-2	CAISGGARGELFF	TGTGCCATATCCGGGGGAGCACGGGGGGAGCTGTTTTTT
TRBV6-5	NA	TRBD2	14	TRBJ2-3	CASSYSAGTDTQYF	TGTGCCAGCAGTTACTCAGCGGGAACAGATACGCAGTATTTT
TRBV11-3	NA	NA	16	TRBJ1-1	CASSPRFRGSNTEAFF	TGTGCCAGCAGCCCTAGATTCAGGGGATCGAACACTGAAGCTTTCTTT
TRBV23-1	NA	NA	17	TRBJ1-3	CASSQSSALLPRNTIYF	TGCGCCAGCAGTCAATCGAGTGCATTGCTTCCCAGAAACACCATATATTTT
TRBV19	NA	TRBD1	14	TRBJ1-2	CASIRTGANYGYTF	TGTGCCAGTATCAGGACAGGGGCTAACTATGGCTACACCTTC
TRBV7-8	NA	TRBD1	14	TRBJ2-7	CASRRQGNLYEQYF	TGTGCCAGCAGGAGACAGGGGAATCTCTACGAGCAGTACTTC
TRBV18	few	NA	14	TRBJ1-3	CASSGGHSGNTIYF	TGTGCCAGCTCAGGGGGCCACTCTGGAAACACCATATATTTT
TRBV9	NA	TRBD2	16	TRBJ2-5	CASSVGPTSGQETQYF	TGTGCCAGCAGCGTAGGCCCAACTAGCGGACAAGAGACCCAGTACTTC
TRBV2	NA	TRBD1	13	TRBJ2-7	CASSVDRDYEQYF	TGTGCCAGCAGTGTGGACAGGGATTACGAGCAGTACTTC
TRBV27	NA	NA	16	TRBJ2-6	CASSTNYRPGANVLTF	TGTGCCAGCAGCACCAATTACAGGCCTGGGGCCAACGTCCTGACTTTC
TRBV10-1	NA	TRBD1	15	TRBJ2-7	CASSFSFGTGYEQYF	TGCGCCAGCAGCTTCTCTTTCGGGACAGGATACGAGCAGTACTTC
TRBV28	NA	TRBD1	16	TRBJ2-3	CASSTSRDRGIDTQYF	TGTGCCAGCAGCACCAGTCGAGACAGGGGTATAGATACGCAGTATTTT
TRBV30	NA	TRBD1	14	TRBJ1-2	CAWSVGQGDNGYTF	TGTGCCTGGAGTGTAGGTCAGGGGGACAATGGCTACACCTTC
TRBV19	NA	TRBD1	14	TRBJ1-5	CASSGTGGFQPQHF	TGTGCTAGTTCTGGGACAGGGGGCTTTCAGCCCCAGCATTTT
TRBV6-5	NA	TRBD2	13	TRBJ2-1	CASRLAGGGEQFF	TGTGCCAGTAGACTAGCGGGAGGGGGTGAGCAGTTCTTC
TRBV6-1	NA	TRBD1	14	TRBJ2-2	CASARTGSSGELFF	TGTGCCAGCGCCCGGACAGGGAGCTCCGGGGAGCTGTTTTTT
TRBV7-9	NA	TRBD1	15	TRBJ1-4	CASSRLGQINEKLFF	TGTGCCAGCAGCCGCCTGGGACAGATTAATGAAAAACTGTTTTTT